The 23 T cell receptor beta chains reported below all come from one sample, sequenced in a study of blood T cell repertoires in COVID-19. The table came from immunoSEQ multiplex PCR; TCRdb's copy has only in-frame clones and leaves some out. This sample yields 250,000 to 350,000 clones, of which 86% are seen a single time; about an eighth belongs to the top ten. The sample was peripheral blood. The source is a woman in her seventies with COVID-19, enrolled during active disease.

The chain is built from TRBV7-2 and TRBJ1-1, with unresolved D. The V gene lost 0 bases and the J gene lost 3 bases, with 11 bases spanning the gap. Germline lookup yields CDR1 SGHTA and CDR2 FQGNSA. The CDR3 is 15 residues long. CDR3 sequence reads: CASSLARWMDTEAFF. The CDR3 DNA is TGTGCCAGCAGCTTAGCGAGGTGGATGGACACTGAAGCTTTCTTT.

This clone was seen only once. This chain joins TRBV11-3 and TRBJ1-4; D is possibly TRBD1 (6 bases). V was pared by 6 bases and J by 1 base, with 12 bases between. CDR1 and CDR2 (germline): SGHNT, YENEEA. This CDR3 is built from 15 residues. CDR3 bases: TGTGCCAGCAGTACCAGACAGGTAACTAATGAAAAACTGTTTTTT. Translation gives CASSTRQVTNEKLFF.

The chain is built from TRBV6-2 or TRBV6-3 and TRBJ2-5; TRBD2 is a possible D gene (6 bases). This CDR3 spans 14 amino acids. In germline, CDR1 is MNHEY, CDR2 SVGEGT. The germline V and J ends were trimmed by 5 bases and 5 bases, with 15 bases remaining between them. As DNA, the CDR3 is TGTGCCAGCAGTCTCCGCCGGGACTTGGAGACCCAGTACTTC. Its translation is CASSLRRDLETQYF.

V gene TRBV18 combines with J gene TRBJ1-5, with 8 bases matching TRBD1. The CDR3 is 16 amino acids. Germline loops: CDR1 KGHSH, CDR2 LQKENI. V lost 1 base and J lost 10; bases outside the gene matches: 12. CDR3 amino acids: CASSPLRTGTVDPQHF. The DNA of the CDR3 is TGTGCCAGCTCACCACTTAGGACAGGGACAGTAGATCCCCAGCATTTT.

This rearrangement joins TRBV12-3 or TRBV12-4 to TRBJ1-2; D remains unclear. Trimming cost V 6 bases and J 2 bases, with 7 bases left between them. This CDR3 spans 12 amino acids. CDR3 nucleotide sequence: TGTGCCAGCAGCAGTACCAACTATGGCTACACCTTC. This gives the protein CASSSTNYGYTF.

The chain recombines TRBV10-3 with TRBJ2-3; 7 bases agree with TRBD2. The CDR3 extends over 16 amino acids. The germline V gene has CDR1 ENHRY and CDR2 SYGVKD. J was trimmed by 2 bases and V by 3 bases; bases with no gene match: 8. The CDR3 DNA follows: TGTGCCATCAGTGACAGGGAGGGGAAGGCCACAGATACGCAGTATTTT. Translating gives CAISDREGKATDTQYF.

The gene calls are TRBV6-5 and TRBJ1-1, with TRBD1 identical over 12 bases. Germline lookup yields CDR1 MNHEY and CDR2 SVGAGI. CDR3 length: 13 residues. With 8 bases clipped from V and 11 bases from J, the junction kept 9 bases outside the gene matches. CDR3: CASYRGQGARAFF. CDR3 coding DNA: TGTGCCAGCTATAGGGGACAGGGGGCGCGGGCTTTCTTT.

The CDR3: CASSSGGGNTIYF. DNA for the CDR3: TGTGCCAGCAGTTCAGGGGGTGGAAACACCATATATTTT. The chain recombines TRBV6-1 with TRBJ1-3; 7 bases map to TRBD1. Germline assignment: CDR1 MNHNS and CDR2 SASEGT. The CDR3 is 13 amino acids. Trimming took 5 bases from V and 3 from J; bases not matched to a gene: 1.

V is TRBV3-1 (or the pseudogene TRBV3-2) and J is TRBJ2-4, with D possibly being TRBD2 (5 bases). The CDR3 consists of 15 residues. CDR1 is LGHDT, CDR2 YNNKEL, per germline (reference sequence). V was shortened by 3 bases and J by 0 bases, with 9 bases between the two germline ends. The CDR3 spells CASSQVGAAKNIQYF. In DNA form, the CDR3 reads TGTGCCAGCAGCCAGGTGGGAGCAGCCAAAAACATTCAGTACTTC.

The chain is built from TRBV4-1 and TRBJ1-5, with 7 bases that match TRBD1. V lost 1 base and J lost 3; bases outside the gene matches: 12. Looked up from germline, CDR1 is MGHRA and CDR2 is YSYEKL. The CDR3 consists of 18 residues. The CDR3 spells CASSQGVLTGPINQPQHF. The DNA of the CDR3 is TGCGCCAGCAGCCAAGGTGTCCTGACAGGGCCCATCAATCAGCCCCAGCATTTT.

V usage is TRBV24-1 and J usage is TRBJ1-2; 10 bases are shared with TRBD1. The length of the CDR3 is 14 residues. Germline CDR1 reads KGHDR; CDR2 reads SFDVKD. The junction had 5 bases not matched to a gene; V was cut back by 3 bases and J by 8 bases. CDR3 protein: CATSDRDRGLGYTF. The CDR3 DNA sequence: TGTGCCACCAGTGATCGGGACAGGGGACTGGGCTACACCTTC.

This rearrangement joins TRBV4-2 to TRBJ2-5; a weak D match, TRBD1 (6 bases). V dropped 0 bases and J dropped 2 bases, with 10 bases sitting between them. Germline V gives CDR1 LGHNA, CDR2 YNFKEQ. CDR3 length: 15 amino acids. Written as DNA, the CDR3 is TGTGCCAGCAGCCAAGATCTGGACAGTCAAGAGACCCAGTACTTC. This translates into CASSQDLDSQETQYF.

The DNA of the CDR3 is TGTGCCAGCAGCGGGGACAGGGGAGCGGAGACCCAGTACTTC. This encodes CASSGDRGAETQYF. The chain employs TRBV2 and TRBJ2-5; 10 bases fit TRBD1. Unmatched junction bases numbered 6, after V lost 6 bases and J lost 5 bases. The CDR3 loop spans 14 amino acids. Germline V gene data show CDR1 as SNHLY and CDR2 as FYNNEI.

The chain combines TRBV7-8 with TRBJ1-4, with 8 bases lining up with TRBD1. The trim removed 2 bases at V and 4 bases at J, leaving 12 bases unmatched. Germline loops: CDR1 SGHVS, CDR2 FQNEAQ. This CDR3 spans 18 amino acids. CDR3 coding DNA: TGTGCCAGCAGCTTACATTCAAGACCGGGACAGGTTAATGAAAAACTGTTTTTT. Its protein product is CASSLHSRPGQVNEKLFF.

V gene TRBV4-1 combines with J gene TRBJ2-3; 14 bases fit TRBD2. The V and J ends lost 3 bases and 10 bases, in that order; junction bases with no gene match: 9. Germline V gene sequence: CDR1 MGHRA, CDR2 YSYEKL. The CDR3 runs 16 residues. CDR3 sequence reads: CASSHGTSGGYQSQYF. For the CDR3, the DNA is TGCGCCAGCAGCCACGGGACTAGCGGGGGCTATCAGTCGCAGTATTTT.

CDR3 residues: CASSPLGDNDNEQFF. The DNA for the CDR3 is TGTGCCAGCTCACCACTCGGGGACAACGACAATGAGCAGTTCTTC. This sequence joins TRBV18 and TRBJ2-1; perhaps TRBD1 as D (6 bases). CDR1 is KGHSH and CDR2 is LQKENI in the germline V gene. The CDR3 loop spans 15 amino acids. With 1 base removed from V and 5 bases from J, the gap between germline ends came to 12 bases.

V usage is TRBV19 and J usage is TRBJ1-2, with TRBD1 matching 11 bases. This CDR3 comprises 16 residues. CDR1 and CDR2 (germline): LNHDA, SQIVND (reference sequence). Trimming removed 3 bases from V and 8 bases from J; junction bases left unmatched: 11. This chain's CDR3 is CASSIPGTGGFLGYTF. For the CDR3, the DNA is TGTGCCAGTAGTATTCCCGGGACAGGGGGGTTCTTGGGCTACACCTTC.

This chain joins TRBV19 and TRBJ2-1; D is unclear. V lost 8 bases, J lost 0 bases, and 14 bases lay in between. The CDR3 loop spans 15 amino acids. Germline assignment: CDR1 LNHDA and CDR2 SQIVND (reference sequence). CDR3 amino acids: CASAIDIISYNEQFF. CDR3 nucleotide sequence: TGTGCCAGTGCTATCGACATTATCTCCTACAATGAGCAGTTCTTC.

The rearrangement joins TRBV19 to TRBJ2-3; no reliable D call. Germline assignment: CDR1 LNHDA and CDR2 SQIVND (reference sequence). V shed 1 base and J shed 4 bases, with 12 bases lying between them. There are 15 residues in the CDR3. The CDR3 bases are TGTGCCAGTAGTATAGGCGGCCTACTTGCAGATACGCAGTATTTT. This encodes CASSIGGLLADTQYF. Combining the CDR3 with reference TRBV19 and TRBJ2-3 gives the whole variable domain DGGITQSPKYLFRKEGQNVTLSCEQNLNHDAMYWYRQDPGQGLRLIYYSQIVNDFQKGDIAEGYSVSREKKESFPLTVTSAQKNPTAFYLCASSIGGLLADTQYFGPGTRLTVL.

The genes are TRBV7-9 and TRBJ2-1; TRBD2 aligns across 10 bases. With V trimmed by 5 bases and J by 2 bases, 6 bases remained unmatched. The CDR3 runs 16 residues. CDR1 is SEHNR, CDR2 FQNEAQ, per germline (reference sequence). The CDR3 region is CASSTTSGVAYNEQFF. DNA of the CDR3: TGTGCCAGCAGCACTACTAGCGGGGTGGCCTACAATGAGCAGTTCTTC.

This chain uses TRBV5-1 with TRBJ2-7; 11 bases line up with TRBD2. V dropped 3 bases and J dropped 0; count of bases not matched to a gene: 5. The CDR3 runs to 16 residues. Germline values: CDR1 SGHRS, CDR2 YFSETQ. CDR3 coding DNA: TGCGCCAGCAGCTCCACTAGCGGGGGAAGCTCCTACGAGCAGTACTTC. It yields the protein CASSSTSGGSSYEQYF.

This clone appeared a single time. V usage is TRBV4-3 and J usage is TRBJ1-1; TRBD1 agrees at 9 bases. This CDR3 spans 15 amino acids. CDR1 is LGHNA and CDR2 is YSLEER in the germline V gene. V dropped 3 bases and J dropped 2; count of bases not matched to a gene: 4. CDR3 nucleotides: TGCGCCAGCAGCCAGGGTACAGGGGGCAACACTGAAGCTTTCTTT. It translates to CASSQGTGGNTEAFF.

The J gene is TRBJ2-5, the V gene TRBV5-1; tentative D call: TRBD1 (6 bases). This CDR3 spans 15 amino acids. Germline CDR1 and CDR2: SGHRS and YFSETQ. With 0 bases removed from V and 1 base from J, the gap between germline ends came to 10 bases. The CDR3: CASSLGGQIQETQYF. Here the CDR3 DNA reads TGCGCCAGCAGCTTGGGAGGACAGATCCAAGAGACCCAGTACTTC.